This TCR beta chain originates from a study of T cells after yellow fever vaccination (dated 2019 in TCRdb). Regarding the research as a whole: Libraries from fractions with low cell numbers were prepared with the SMART-Seq v4 Ultra Low Input RNA kit. Blood was drawn at multiple timepoints before and after primary and secondary immunization, with bulk PBMC replicates and cell subsets isolated. The cohort comprised two healthy male donors, one aged 18 to 30 and one aged 30 to 39 years. To track T-cell clones before and after primary and booster YFV17D yellow fever vaccination, bulk TCR alpha and beta repertoires were sequenced longitudinally. Results the study describes overall, beyond this receptor: The study included only a couple of donors, which limits how far the findings can be generalized. A small share of clonotypes was detected in both CD4 and CD8 compartments, with the overlap likely arising from convergent recombination. The secondary T-cell response was weaker than the primary response but faster, peaking on day 5 instead of day 15. Computational filtering was required because FACS-sorted repertoires could contain abundant contaminating clonotypes from the bulk population. After the booster, most clones that had expanded after primary vaccination were detected again (roughly 96% of CD4 and roughly nine tenths of CD8), suggesting broad maintenance of memory.

Germline trimming: 2 bases from V, 4 bases from J; junction bases outside gene matches: 3. Spanning cysteine to phenylalanine, the CDR3 consists of 15 amino acids. Only CDR3 DNA remains: 45 bases, in frame from the first base. Per the germline V gene (reference sequence), MNHEY is the CDR1 and SMNVEV is the CDR2. Explained via the paper, the treatment or condition label denotes: live attenuated yellow fever vaccine strain. At every blood-draw timepoint, two biological replicates of bulk PBMCs were collected. A standard Ficoll-Paque protocol was used to isolate PBMCs from peripheral blood. TriZol was used to extract RNA from bulk PBMCs, from CD4 and CD8 fractions, and from dextramer-positive and dextramer-negative fractions. TCR cDNA was made using 5'RACE template switching, a step that added a universal primer site and unique molecular identifiers. Priming for cDNA synthesis came from both the TCR alpha and TCR beta constant segments. Libraries were amplified in two PCR steps, with sample barcodes and sequencing adapters added in the second step. Sequencing of libraries was done on Illumina HiSeq 2500 (2x100 bp) or NovaSeq (2x150 bp). The paper's processing steps were these. MIGEC was used to demultiplex reads and collapse the reads into UMI consensus sequences, and MiXCR was used for V(D)J alignment. Vaccine-responding clonotypes were identified with edgeR using replicate PBMC samples, with FDR below 0.01 and a log2 fold change above 5 up to day 15 being required. Each bulk clonotype received a CD4 or CD8 identity based on whether the sequenced CD4 or CD8 repertoire contained that clonotype at higher abundance. The public reads were reprocessed in TCRdb via fastp at Q25 and MiXCR, keeping in-frame beta chains. Under each unique CDR3 protein, matching rows form one entry showing the most common genes and DNA. The V and J calls and clone size come from TCRdb's table, not from the authors' own analysis. The sample contains a few hundred thousand distinct CDR3 sequences, 17% of them found a single time. The ten largest clones add up to around a sixth of the sample.

This clonotype was detected a few times. The target of this receptor is not known. Per-base qualities were not stored, and no clone one base away is much larger. Here the chain combines TRBV27 and TRBJ2-1; 9 bases in between match TRBD2. The material sequenced was PBMCs, taken roughly 5 days after the first yellow fever vaccination. The TCR originated in a young man who received the YFV17D yellow fever vaccine. The DNA is as follows: TGTGCCAGCAGTTTAGCGGGGGGGCGGTACAATGAGCAGTTCTTC. This codes for CASSLAGGRYNEQFF.